The rows below give T cell receptor beta chains drawn from one sample of a study of response to subunit inactivated influenza vaccine. One entry per CDR3 protein results from TCRdb running MiXCR on the RT-PCR reads. This sample has 500,000 or so distinct CDR3 sequences, with approximately 10% found just once. Sequencing was performed on PBMCs from blood, taken about 40 days after vaccination. These receptors all stem from a man aged 50 or older who received an inactivated influenza vaccine. Each CDR3 is given with its conserved first and last residue. Each record gives: J gene, V gene, CDR3 protein.

TRBJ2-3 | TRBV5-1 | CASSWNDRDTDTQYF
TRBJ2-1 | TRBV28 | CASSLDNNEQFF
TRBJ1-6 | TRBV5-1 | CVSSLAGTGSPLHF
TRBJ2-5 | TRBV7-9 | CASSLAELRQETQYF
TRBJ1-1 | TRBV7-2 | CASSLVGGRTEAFF
TRBJ2-7 | TRBV5-1 | CASRPSTATYEQYF
TRBJ2-7 | TRBV28 | CASSRGHAYEQYF
TRBJ2-2 | TRBV30 | CAWSTRLAGGHGELFF
TRBJ2-7 | TRBV7-3 | CASSLTAVGGEQYF
TRBJ1-6 | TRBV10-3 | CAISDGGQGLKPLHF
TRBJ2-1 | TRBV15 | CATSRVGLLTSFSYNEQFF
TRBJ2-7 | TRBV10-3 | CAIRGTSGEKLYEQYF
TRBJ1-4 | TRBV20-1 | CSAGGPNEKLFF
TRBJ2-5 | TRBV25-1 | CASTLQRGGDRSETQYF
TRBJ2-7 | TRBV29-1 | CSVERAGTGRNEQYF
TRBJ2-5 | TRBV18 | CASSPPLAQETQYF
TRBJ1-5 | TRBV9 | CASSVSTGDQPQHF
TRBJ2-1 | TRBV7-9 | CASSKGLHLEQFF
TRBJ2-5 | TRBV5-5 | CASSLSPGQETQYF
TRBJ2-2 | TRBV7-2 | CASSLERVRGGELFF
TRBJ2-3 | TRBV12-5 | CASGYGSTDTQYF
TRBJ2-2 | TRBV6-5 | CASSFRVTGELFF
TRBJ2-1 | TRBV29-1 | CSVGQPPGLGNNEQFF
TRBJ2-2 | TRBV12-3/TRBV12-4 | CASRPKVGQGYFRNTGELFF
TRBJ2-6 | TRBV18 | CASRSTGVSGANVLTF
TRBJ2-7 | TRBV18 | CASSPVEGGIAEQYF
TRBJ2-6 | TRBV4-1 | CASSQDHLGANVLTF
TRBJ2-5 | TRBV20-1 | CSARQGARETQYF
TRBJ2-3 | TRBV5-1 | CASSLDRTADTQYF
TRBJ2-1 | TRBV5-1 | CASSLPPGTSGNYNEQFF
TRBJ2-2 | TRBV7-6 | CASSLAGGDPSNTGELFF
TRBJ2-3 | TRBV5-1 | CASTSGRADRTTQYF
TRBJ2-7 | TRBV5-1 | CASSLPVTGDYEQYF
TRBJ2-1 | TRBV7-8 | CASSSGPLFYNEQFF
TRBJ1-1 | TRBV15 | CATSRDGGGTEAFF
TRBJ2-2 | TRBV21-1 | CASSKMKGMNTGELFF
TRBJ2-1 | TRBV11-2 | CASSLGLQASLFF
TRBJ2-5 | TRBV4-2 | CASSQELASGGLGTQYF
TRBJ2-2 | TRBV12-3/TRBV12-4 | CASKSGIAGTGELFF
TRBJ2-1 | TRBV10-3 | CAISDPSKGSGRYNEQFF
TRBJ2-1 | TRBV7-6 | CASSFASGAYNEQFF
TRBJ2-2 | TRBV10-3 | CAISATRTSPYTGELFF
TRBJ1-6 | TRBV7-2 | CASSLVGGSNSPLHF
TRBJ2-7 | TRBV20-1 | CSAPQGTGRYEQYF
TRBJ2-4 | TRBV7-2 | CASSPGASNIQYF
TRBJ1-4 | TRBV11-2 | CASSPYRTGGEKLFF
TRBJ2-1 | TRBV12-3/TRBV12-4 | CASHLAGPYNEQFF
TRBJ1-1 | TRBV5-1 | CASSPYRQGLGEEAFF
TRBJ2-3 | TRBV7-2 | CASSLAWGNYGTQYF
TRBJ2-7 | TRBV20-1 | CSATGGVEQYF
TRBJ2-5 | TRBV20-1 | CSASRSTSGGATQYF
TRBJ2-1 | TRBV7-2 | CASSPWRRESEQFF
TRBJ1-5 | TRBV12-5 | CASGLVRAGGGQPQHF
TRBJ1-2 | TRBV3-1 | CASSQDRGYTF
TRBJ2-2 | TRBV7-9 | CASSLAPGLGTGELFF
TRBJ2-7 | TRBV10-3 | CATGTSGRGPYEQYF